This TCR beta chain is from a study of T cells in Graves' hyperthyroidism and ophthalmopathy. The table lists this clonotype with many counts. The V end lost 3 bases, the J end lost 6 bases, and 9 bases lay between the germline ends. The CDR3 covers 12 residues. Amplification of TCR beta CDR3 regions was performed using RNA transcripts as template. RT-PCR in the first round (using the HTBI primer set) targeted the TCR CDR3. Via MiXCR, TCRdb re-called the multiplex PCR reads, giving one row per CDR3 protein. This table has more than 600,000 distinct CDR3 sequences, approximately 16% appearing once. This chain joins TRBV12-3 or TRBV12-4 and TRBJ2-7; D possibly matches TRBD1 or TRBD2 (5 bases each). This TCR was recovered from a man between 18 and 29 years old with Graves' hyperthyroidism. Sequenced material: blood. As DNA, the CDR3 is TGTGCCAGCAGTTTGCAGGGACCCGAGCAGTACTTC. This encodes CASSLQGPEQYF.